This T cell receptor (beta chain) was obtained from a study of T cells in Graves' hyperthyroidism and ophthalmopathy. Study results and caveats: Most thyroid clonotypes that were expanded above 0.001 also turned up in blood.

V was clipped by 4 bases and J by 3 bases, with 4 bases between them. The CDR3 extends over 11 amino acids. The germline V gene encodes CDR1 GTSNPN and CDR2 SVGIG (reference sequence). For ophthalmopathy patients, the Clinical Activity Score was at least 3 and the NOSPECS grade at least 4; duration was under 3 months. This sample holds PBMCs from roughly 10 ml fresh peripheral blood. Amplified TCR beta CDR3 regions derived from RNA transcripts. First-round RT-PCR of the TCR CDR3 relied on the HTBI primer set. TCRdb fed the multiplex PCR reads into MiXCR, producing one record per CDR3 protein. The table has roughly 550,000 distinct CDR3 sequences, about 15% seen once. This clonotype was counted ten times or more. Antigen unknown.

V is TRBV30 and J is TRBJ2-1, with D uncertain. Sequencing was carried out using blood. The clonotype originates from a woman aged 25 to 45 with Graves' ophthalmopathy. The CDR3 DNA is TGTGCCTGGACCGACTACAATGAGCAGTTCTTC. Its translation: CAWTDYNEQFF.